Following are 19 T cell receptor beta chains from one sample sequenced in a study of molecular identifiers for immune sequencing clone quantification. MiXCR, run by TCRdb on the PCR reads, gives a single entry per CDR3 protein. The sample holds about half a million distinct CDR3 sequences; roughly 26% are singletons and the top ten take roughly 0.79%. Input material: naive CD8+ T cells from blood, with Jurkat cell RNA spiked in. Specified subset: FACS-sorted CD8+CD4-CCR7+CD45RA+ naive T cells. These receptors originate from a human donor in good health. Some libraries in this study had Jurkat cell RNA spiked in.

In this sample, this clonotype turned up many times. The chain combines TRBV28 with TRBJ2-5; TRBD2 is a possible D gene (6 bases). Germline CDR1 and CDR2: MDHEN and SYDVKM. Trimming removed 5 bases at V and 2 bases at J, with 15 bases between. The CDR3 spans 15 residues. The CDR3 DNA sequence: TGTGCCAGCAGTATAACACCGGGGGTTCAAGAGACCCAGTACTTC. Encoded protein: CASSITPGVQETQYF.

CDR3: CASSELASGEDSYEQYF. The CDR3 DNA is TGTGCCAGCAGTGAATTGGCTAGCGGGGAAGATTCCTACGAGCAGTACTTC. This chain joins TRBV2 and TRBJ2-7; 9 bases agree with TRBD2. The V and J ends lost 2 bases and 1 base, in that order; junction bases with no gene match: 9. Germline CDR1 reads SNHLY; CDR2 reads FYNNEI. The CDR3 is 17 residues long.

The sample holds many counts of this clonotype. The rearrangement uses TRBV12-3 or TRBV12-4 and TRBJ2-4, with D possibly matching TRBD1 (6 bases). There are 15 residues in the CDR3. Trimming took off 6 bases at V and 8 bases at J, with 20 bases between the two ends. For the CDR3, the DNA is TGTGCCAGCAGAGACGACCGGGACAAGAAGGACATTCAGTACTTC. It specifies CASRDDRDKKDIQYF.

The chain carries TRBV2 and TRBJ2-2, with 8 nucleotides matching TRBD1. The J segment lost 6 bases and the V segment lost 7 bases, leaving 16 bases of the junction unmatched. Germline values: CDR1 SNHLY, CDR2 FYNNEI. CDR3 size: 17 residues. The CDR3 region has the DNA TGTGCCAGCACCCGAAGGGGGCAGGGGGCTAGCGCCGGGGAGCTGTTTTTT. Amino acid sequence: CASTRRGQGASAGELFF.

The chain joins TRBV27 to TRBJ1-1; the D is unclear. CDR1 and CDR2 (germline): MNHEY, SMNVEV (reference sequence). This CDR3 comprises 15 residues. The V gene lost 5 bases and the J gene lost 4 bases, with 17 bases spanning the gap. The CDR3 here is CASSTTDPMITEAFF. The CDR3 nucleotides read TGTGCCAGCAGTACGACGGATCCGATGATCACTGAAGCTTTCTTT.

The table lists this clonotype with many counts. The rearrangement links TRBV5-1 to TRBJ1-1; D is undetermined. CDR1 SGHRS and CDR2 YFSETQ come from the germline V gene. This CDR3 is built from 13 residues. Trimming stripped 1 base from V and 4 bases from J, with 8 bases between. The CDR3 here is CASSLWVTTEAFF. CDR3 coding DNA: TGCGCCAGCAGCTTGTGGGTTACCACTGAAGCTTTCTTT.

Ten or more counts support this clonotype. The V call is TRBV27, the J call TRBJ2-7; maybe TRBD2 (5 bases). Germline CDR1 reads MNHEY; CDR2 reads SMNVEV (reference sequence). The CDR3 loop spans 11 amino acids. V lost 8 bases and J 1 base, leaving 6 bases between the germline ends. CDR3 in DNA: TGTGCCAGCGGGAGTTCCTACGAGCAGTACTTC. It is translated as CASGSSYEQYF.

This clonotype showed up many times. The chain is built from TRBV6-5 and TRBJ2-3, with 9 bases lining up with TRBD2. Trimming cost V 0 bases and J 0 bases; bases outside gene matches: 1. CDR3 length: 16 residues. Per germline, CDR1 MNHEY and CDR2 SVGAGI. This chain's CDR3 is CASSYSSGGSTDTQYF. As DNA, the CDR3 is TGTGCCAGCAGTTACTCTAGCGGGGGAAGCACAGATACGCAGTATTTT.

This clonotype was found many times. The V and J genes are TRBV11-2 and TRBJ2-3; TRBD2 matches 12 bases. The junction had 8 bases not matched to a gene; V was cut back by 4 bases and J by 0 bases. Germline CDR1 and CDR2: SGHAT and FQNNGV. This CDR3 spans 18 amino acids. Here the CDR3 DNA reads TGTGCCAGCAGCTCCCGACTAGCGGGGGCCATAAGCACAGATACGCAGTATTTT. Residues: CASSSRLAGAISTDTQYF. The full variable domain, in which reference TRBV11-2 and TRBJ2-3 provide the parts outside the CDR3, is EAGVAQSPRYKIIEKRQSVAFWCNPISGHATLYWYQQILGQGPKLLIQFQNNGVVDDSQLPKDRFSAERLKGVDSTLKIQPAKLEDSAVYLCASSSRLAGAISTDTQYFGPGTRLTVL.

This clonotype was counted a few times. The chain combines TRBV29-1 with TRBJ2-2; possibly TRBD1 for D (6 bases). The germline gives CDR1 SQVTM, CDR2 ANQGSEA. The V end was cut by 4 bases, the J end by 0 bases, with 15 bases between. This CDR3 comprises 16 residues. The CDR3 spells CSVGVIQGTNTGELFF. The CDR3 DNA sequence: TGCAGCGTTGGAGTAATTCAGGGGACGAACACCGGGGAGCTGTTTTTT.

The rearrangement joins TRBV6-2 or TRBV6-3 to TRBJ2-2, with 8 bases lining up with TRBD1. Losses at the gene ends were 2 bases for V and 5 bases for J; bases not matched to a gene: 4. The CDR3 has 15 residues. Germline CDR1 MNHEY, CDR2 SVGEGT. The DNA of the CDR3 is TGTGCCAGCAGTTACGACAGGGGTTTGACCGGGGAGCTGTTTTTT. This translates into CASSYDRGLTGELFF.

Details on this clonotype: This may stem from a read error, because a much larger clone lies one nucleotide away. This sequence joins TRBV28 and TRBJ2-7; TRBD2 matches 9 bases. The CDR3 runs 15 residues. Germline lookup yields CDR1 MDHEN and CDR2 SYDVKM. CDR3 loop: CGSSPVSGSGYEQYF. CDR3 coding DNA: TGTGGCAGCAGTCCGGTTAGCGGGAGTGGCTACGAGCAGTACTTC.

This clonotype was seen more than once but under ten times. This chain links TRBV6-2 or TRBV6-3 with TRBJ2-1; D gene unclear. The V and J ends lost 2 bases and 8 bases respectively, with 10 bases between them. The CDR3 runs to 13 residues. Germline values: CDR1 MNHEY, CDR2 SVGEGT. CDR3 in amino acids: CASSYPEIYEQFF. DNA of the CDR3: TGTGCCAGCAGTTACCCGGAGATCTATGAGCAGTTCTTC.

There are a few counts of this clonotype. The V and J genes are TRBV5-3 and TRBJ1-3; TRBD1 is a possible D gene (5 bases). TRBV5-3 is assigned to the ORF class and has an uncertain function. Trimming cost V 8 bases and J 2 bases, with 17 bases left between them. This CDR3 is 15 amino acids long. CDR3 sequence: CASSQPGHPGNTIYF. The CDR3 region has the DNA TGTGCCAGCAGCCAACCCGGACATCCTGGAAACACCATATATTTT.

In regard to this clonotype: Just one base apart from a much larger clone, this may be a read error. The genes are TRBV6-5 and TRBJ2-4, with D uncertain. The germline V gene has CDR1 MNHEY and CDR2 SVGAGI. The CDR3 spans 12 residues. The CDR3 region has the DNA TGTACCAGCAGTTACCTCACTTGGATTCAGTACTTC. This gives the protein CTSSYLTWIQYF.

As concerns this clonotype: This sequence may be a read error, since a much larger clone differs from it by one base. The chain has TRBV27 and TRBJ1-6, with TRBD1 matching over 8 bases. The CDR3 has 16 residues. Germline V gene data show CDR1 as MNHEY and CDR2 as SMNVEV (reference sequence). This CDR3 is CASSTTLDRAGSPLQF. The CDR3, as DNA: TGTGCCAGCAGTACAACCCTGGACAGGGCCGGTTCACCCCTCCAATTT.

Concerning this clonotype itself: Being one base from a much bigger clone, this may be a read error. The chain carries TRBV14 and TRBJ2-7, with TRBD2 matching over 7 bases. The V gene end was trimmed by 4 bases and the J gene end by 1 base; junction bases not matched to a gene: 10. From germline, CDR1 is SGHDN and CDR2 FVKESK. The CDR3 runs to 16 residues. The CDR3 nucleotides are TGTGCCAGCAGCCCCCAGGCTAGCGGACCATCCTACGAGCAGTACTTC. Translated: CASSPQASGPSYEQYF.

There are many counts of this clonotype. The chain links TRBV7-2 to TRBJ1-5; D is uncertain. This CDR3 spans 14 amino acids. Trimming removed 9 bases at V and 0 bases at J, with 12 bases between. Germline-derived CDR1 and CDR2 are SGHTA and FQGNSA. CDR3 residues: CAREDFNSNQPQHF. DNA of the CDR3: TGTGCCAGAGAGGACTTCAATAGCAATCAGCCCCAGCATTTT. Based on the CDR3 plus reference TRBV7-2 and TRBJ1-5, the full variable domain is GAGVSQSPSNKVTEKGKDVELRCDPISGHTALYWYRQSLGQGLEFLIYFQGNSAPDKSGLPSDRFSAERTGGSVSTLTIQRTQQEDSAVYLCAREDFNSNQPQHFGDGTRLSIL.

This clonotype was found many times. The V call is TRBV20-1, the J call TRBJ2-7; TRBD2 aligns across 11 bases. V lost 3 bases, J lost 2 bases, and 9 bases stayed unmatched. This CDR3 contains 16 residues. The germline gives CDR1 DFQATT, CDR2 SNEGSKA (reference sequence). The CDR3 nucleotides read TGCAGTGCTAGTCCCGGGGGACTAGCGGATCCCTACGAGCAGTACTTC. This sequence encodes CSASPGGLADPYEQYF.